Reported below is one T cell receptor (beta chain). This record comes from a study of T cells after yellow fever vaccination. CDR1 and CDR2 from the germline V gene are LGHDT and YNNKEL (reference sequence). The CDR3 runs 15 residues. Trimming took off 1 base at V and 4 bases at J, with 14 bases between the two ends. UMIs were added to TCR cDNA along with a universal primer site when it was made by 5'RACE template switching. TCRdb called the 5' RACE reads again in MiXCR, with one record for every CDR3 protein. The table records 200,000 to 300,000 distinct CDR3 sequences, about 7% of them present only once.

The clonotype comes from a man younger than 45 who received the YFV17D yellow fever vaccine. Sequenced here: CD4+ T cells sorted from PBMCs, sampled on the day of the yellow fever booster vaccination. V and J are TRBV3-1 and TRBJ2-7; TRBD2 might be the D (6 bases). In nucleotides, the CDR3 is TGTGCCAGCAGCCAAGTTTATTCGGGAGTTTACGAGCAGTACTTC. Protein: CASSQVYSGVYEQYF.